Presented here are 9 T cell receptor beta chains from one specimen sequenced in a study of tumor-infiltrating lymphocytes in localized non-small cell lung cancer. Generated by immunoSEQ multiplex PCR, the TCRdb table keeps only in-frame clones and is missing some. The sample gives 10,000 or so clones, around 77% of which show up once; over 15% is in the top ten. Sequenced material: uninvolved lung tissue not adjacent to the tumor. The receptors here all came from a human donor with non-small cell lung cancer.

The rearrangement uses TRBV11-2 and TRBJ1-4; D is undetermined. The CDR3 runs to 14 residues. The germline CDR1 and CDR2 sequences are SGHAT and FQNNGV. Trimming cost V 5 bases and J 8 bases, with 15 bases left between them. The CDR3: CASSPERKEEKLFF. For the CDR3, the DNA is TGTGCCAGCAGCCCTGAGAGAAAAGAGGAAAAACTGTTTTTT.

The CDR3 bases are TGTGCCAGCAGTGAGGGACGGTCCACAGATACGCAGTATTTT. It is translated as CASSEGRSTDTQYF. The V call is TRBV2, the J call TRBJ2-3; either TRBD1 or TRBD2 may supply D (5 bases each). The CDR3 runs to 14 residues. V was clipped by 3 bases and J by 2 bases, with 9 bases between them. Germline values: CDR1 SNHLY, CDR2 FYNNEI. Using reference TRBV2 and TRBJ2-3 for the parts outside the CDR3, the full variable domain is EPEVTQTPSHQVTQMGQEVILRCVPISNHLYFYWYRQILGQKVEFLVSFYNNEISEKSEIFDDQFSVERPDGSNFTLKIRSTKLEDSAMYFCASSEGRSTDTQYFGPGTRLTVL.

This CDR3 is CASRGEQGHRNEKLFF. The CDR3 nucleotides read TGTGCCAGTAGAGGAGAACAGGGACACCGCAATGAAAAACTGTTTTTT. The gene calls are TRBV19 and TRBJ1-4; TRBD1 is a possible D gene (6 bases). The CDR3 loop spans 16 amino acids. The V gene lost 6 bases and the J gene lost 5 bases, with 19 bases spanning the gap. Germline CDR1 and CDR2: LNHDA and SQIVND (reference sequence).

The chain recombines TRBV5-1 with TRBJ2-4; the match to TRBD1 covers 11 bases. V lost 3 bases and J lost 8; bases outside the gene matches: 7. Germline values: CDR1 SGHRS, CDR2 YFSETQ. The CDR3 spans 15 residues. This CDR3 is CASSSQPGQGDIQYF. The CDR3, as DNA: TGCGCCAGCAGCTCACAACCGGGACAGGGGGACATTCAGTACTTC.

This clone showed up just once. The rearrangement links TRBV6-1 to TRBJ1-2; 9 bases align to TRBD1. Trimming removed 0 bases from V and 5 bases from J; junction bases left unmatched: 13. Germline loops: CDR1 MNHNS, CDR2 SASEGT. CDR3 length equals 18 residues. The CDR3: CASSEAGQGKGYRYGYTF. The CDR3 nucleotides are TGTGCCAGCAGTGAAGCAGGACAGGGGAAGGGTTATAGGTATGGCTACACCTTC.

V gene TRBV19 combines with J gene TRBJ1-5; perhaps TRBD1 as D (5 bases). Trimming left V 6 bases short and J 7 bases short, with 13 bases between. The CDR3 has 13 residues. Germline CDR1 is LNHDA and CDR2 is SQIVND (reference sequence). CDR3 DNA: TGTGCCAGTAGGCCGGGGAGGGACCAGCCCCAGCATTTT. Its translation: CASRPGRDQPQHF. Using reference TRBV19 and TRBJ1-5 for the parts outside the CDR3, the full variable domain is DGGITQSPKYLFRKEGQNVTLSCEQNLNHDAMYWYRQDPGQGLRLIYYSQIVNDFQKGDIAEGYSVSREKKESFPLTVTSAQKNPTAFYLCASRPGRDQPQHFGDGTRLSIL.

This clone was recorded a few times. The chain is built from TRBV10-3 and TRBJ2-2; maybe TRBD2 (6 bases). Germline V gene sequence: CDR1 ENHRY, CDR2 SYGVKD. The CDR3 spans 11 residues. V dropped 8 bases and J dropped 6 bases, with 7 bases sitting between them. CDR3 nucleotide sequence: TGTGCCATCTGGGAGGCCGGGGAGCTGTTTTTT. This gives the protein CAIWEAGELFF.

This clone appeared a single time. In DNA, the CDR3 is TGTGCCAGCAGCCTGGGGACAGGAGAAACCAAAAACATTCAGTACTTC. This codes for CASSLGTGETKNIQYF. V and J are TRBV9 and TRBJ2-4; 8 nucleotides align to TRBD1. Germline V gene lookup returns CDR1 SGDLS and CDR2 YYNGEE. V shed 4 bases and J 2 bases; nucleotides not matched to a gene: 8. CDR3 size: 16 residues.

The chain recombines TRBV2 with TRBJ2-5; D unresolved. Trimming took 5 bases from V and 2 from J, leaving 12 bases between them. The V gene's germline CDR1 is SNHLY and CDR2 FYNNEI. This CDR3 has 14 residues. The CDR3 region is CASSPDNTQETQYF. As DNA, the CDR3 is TGTGCCAGCAGTCCTGACAATACTCAAGAGACCCAGTACTTC.